Presented here are 16 T cell receptor beta chains from one specimen sequenced in a study of cytomegalovirus exposure and HLA in healthy donors. Amplification used 60 Vbeta primers and 13 Jbeta primers. The protocol was immunoSEQ multiplex PCR, while the TCRdb copy is restricted to in-frame clones and leaves out a portion. The data contain roughly 180,000 clones, around 80% of them singletons. Sequencing was carried out using PBMCs. The source is a woman in her thirties in good health and CMV-seropositive.

This chain connects TRBV19 to TRBJ1-4, with 12 bases fitting TRBD1. This CDR3 spans 16 amino acids. Germline-derived CDR1 and CDR2 are LNHDA and SQIVND (reference sequence). V lost 5 bases to trimming and J lost 3 bases; unmatched junction nucleotides: 4. The CDR3 protein is CASSRGQGAANEKLFF. The CDR3 bases are TGTGCCAGTAGTCGGGGACAGGGGGCGGCTAATGAAAAACTGTTTTTT.

The gene calls are TRBV6-1 and TRBJ1-5; 7 bases are shared with TRBD1. After removal of 3 bases from V and 1 base from J, the junction contained 0 bases not matched to a gene. Germline lookup yields CDR1 MNHNS and CDR2 SASEGT. The CDR3 totals 14 residues. The CDR3 spells CASSEGQSNQPQHF. The DNA for the CDR3 is TGTGCCAGCAGTGAGGGACAGAGCAATCAGCCCCAGCATTTT.

The chain joins TRBV5-8 to TRBJ1-1; tentatively, D is TRBD1 (5 bases). Germline V gene data show CDR1 as SGHTS and CDR2 as YDEGEE. V gave up 4 bases and J gave up 0 bases, with 19 bases separating them. This CDR3 has 17 amino acids. DNA for the CDR3: TGTGCCAGCAGCGTATTTCAGGGTCCGTCACTGAACACTGAAGCTTTCTTT. Translated: CASSVFQGPSLNTEAFF.

The genes are TRBV30 and TRBJ1-3; D call uncertain. CDR3 size: 14 residues. Germline loops: CDR1 GTSNPN, CDR2 SVGIG (reference sequence). Trimming took off 4 bases at V and 7 bases at J, with 17 bases between the two ends. The CDR3 DNA reads as TGTGCCTGGATGGGCGAGAAAATCCTGAACACCATATATTTT. Protein product: CAWMGEKILNTIYF. The whole variable domain, filled in from reference TRBV30 and TRBJ1-3, reads SQTIHQWPATLVQPVGSPLSLECTVEGTSNPNLYWYRQAAGRGLQLLFYSVGIGQISSEVPQNLSASRPQDRQFILSSKKLLLSDSGFYLCAWMGEKILNTIYFGEGSWLTVV.

The table lists this clone with a count of one. V and J are TRBV12-5 and TRBJ1-2; 7 bases match TRBD1. The V segment lost 5 bases and the J segment 3 bases; nucleotides outside the gene matches: 3. Germline CDR1 reads LGHNT; CDR2 reads FRNRAP. The CDR3 is 13 residues long. CDR3 region: CASGSGQDYGYTF. The CDR3 nucleotides read TGTGCTAGTGGTAGCGGACAGGACTATGGCTACACCTTC.

This chain uses TRBV10-1 with TRBJ2-7, with D possibly matching TRBD2 (5 bases). Germline assignment: CDR1 WNHNN and CDR2 SYGVQD (reference sequence). V was shortened by 2 bases and J by 3 bases, with 8 bases between the two germline ends. The CDR3 is 13 residues long. CDR3: CASSETRGYEQYF. The CDR3 DNA reads TGCGCCAGCAGTGAGACCCGGGGCTACGAGCAGTACTTC.

This chain joins TRBV28 and TRBJ1-1; no clear D gene. The CDR3 has 14 residues. V shed 1 base and J shed 1 base, with 7 bases lying between them. Germline assignment: CDR1 MDHEN and CDR2 SYDVKM. This chain's CDR3 is CASSLYGQNTEAFF. The CDR3 nucleotides are TGTGCCAGCAGTTTATATGGGCAGAACACTGAAGCTTTCTTT.

The chain is built from TRBV11-2 and TRBJ1-5, with TRBD1 matching over 10 bases. Losses at the gene ends were 4 bases for V and 1 base for J; bases not matched to a gene: 4. The CDR3 runs 16 residues. The germline gives CDR1 SGHAT, CDR2 FQNNGV. CDR3 DNA sequence: TGTGCCAGCAGCTCCTGGACAGGGGGAAGCAATCAGCCCCAGCATTTT. The encoded protein is CASSSWTGGSNQPQHF.

This clone has only one observation. This sequence joins TRBV19 and TRBJ1-5; 10 nucleotides agree with TRBD1. The CDR3 is 15 residues long. Germline lookup yields CDR1 LNHDA and CDR2 SQIVND (reference sequence). Unmatched junction bases numbered 6, after V lost 5 bases and J lost 5 bases. CDR3: CASSGGTGDHQPQHF. CDR3 coding DNA: TGTGCCAGTAGTGGAGGGACAGGGGATCATCAGCCCCAGCATTTT. Full variable domain (missing parts from reference TRBV19 and TRBJ1-5): DGGITQSPKYLFRKEGQNVTLSCEQNLNHDAMYWYRQDPGQGLRLIYYSQIVNDFQKGDIAEGYSVSREKKESFPLTVTSAQKNPTAFYLCASSGGTGDHQPQHFGDGTRLSIL.

This chain uses TRBV7-3 with TRBJ2-1, with 11 bases matching TRBD2. This CDR3 contains 16 residues. CDR1 SGHTA and CDR2 FQGTGA come from the germline V gene. The V segment lost 5 bases and the J segment 3 bases; nucleotides outside the gene matches: 6. CDR3: CASSISTSGIYNEQFF. The CDR3 region has the DNA TGTGCCAGCAGCATCTCGACTAGCGGGATCTACAATGAGCAGTTCTTC.

The chain recombines TRBV27 with TRBJ2-1, with TRBD2 identical over 11 bases. The V gene's germline CDR1 is MNHEY and CDR2 SMNVEV (reference sequence). The length of the CDR3 is 19 residues. With 5 bases clipped from V and 4 bases from J, the junction kept 16 bases outside the gene matches. CDR3: CASSSEDATTSGTYNEQFF. Written as DNA, the CDR3 is TGTGCCAGCAGTAGTGAGGACGCCACGACTAGCGGGACTTACAATGAGCAGTTCTTC.

This chain joins TRBV14 and TRBJ1-5, with D possibly being TRBD1 (6 bases). This CDR3 is 14 amino acids long. CDR1 and CDR2 (germline): SGHDN, FVKESK. V lost 4 bases to trimming and J lost 6 bases, with 13 bases between them. The CDR3 sequence: CASSPPGEGQPQHF. The CDR3 nucleotides are TGTGCCAGCAGCCCTCCAGGGGAAGGTCAGCCCCAGCATTTT.

V usage is TRBV5-1 and J usage is TRBJ2-1, with TRBD1 matching over 8 bases. CDR3 size: 14 residues. In germline, CDR1 is SGHRS, CDR2 YFSETQ. With V trimmed by 4 bases and J by 8 bases, 8 bases remained unmatched. The CDR3 region is CASSNGQGRYEQFF. The CDR3 DNA is TGCGCCAGCAGCAACGGACAGGGCAGATATGAGCAGTTCTTC. The full variable domain, in which reference TRBV5-1 and TRBJ2-1 provide the parts outside the CDR3, is KAGVTQTPRYLIKTRGQQVTLSCSPISGHRSVSWYQQTPGQGLQFLFEYFSETQRNKGNFPGRFSGRQFSNSRSEMNVSTLELGDSALYLCASSNGQGRYEQFFGPGTRLTVL.

V and J are TRBV30 and TRBJ2-2, with 10 bases that match TRBD2. Trimming removed 4 bases from V and 7 bases from J; junction bases left unmatched: 9. The V gene's germline CDR1 is GTSNPN and CDR2 SVGIG (reference sequence). The CDR3 has 15 amino acids. CDR3 DNA sequence: TGTGCCTGGAATCCTAGCGGGAGTTCGGGCGGGGAGCTGTTTTTT. It codes for CAWNPSGSSGGELFF.

The chain combines TRBV7-3 with TRBJ2-4, with TRBD2 identical over 7 bases. The CDR3 consists of 14 residues. V lost 3 bases to trimming and J lost 7 bases; unmatched junction nucleotides: 6. Per the germline V gene, CDR1 is SGHTA and CDR2 is FQGTGA. For the CDR3, the DNA is TGTGCCAGCAGCTTGTCGGGGGGAGGGAACATTCAGTACTTC. As protein: CASSLSGGGNIQYF.

The chain recombines TRBV5-1 with TRBJ2-3; 10 bases map to TRBD2. Unmatched junction bases numbered 5, after V lost 6 bases and J lost 4 bases. This CDR3 contains 14 residues. Germline V gives CDR1 SGHRS, CDR2 YFSETQ. CDR3 DNA sequence: TGCGCCAGCAAATACGGACTAGCGGCAGATACGCAGTATTTT. Protein: CASKYGLAADTQYF.